This is a list of T cell receptor beta chains from one sample in a study of blood T cells in healthy people across ages. TCRdb passed the 5' RACE reads through MiXCR, listing each CDR3 protein once. This sample yields more than 1 million distinct CDR3 sequences, of which 40% to 45% are seen a single time; 15% to 20% belongs to the top ten. Sequencing used blood. These receptors all come from a woman aged 60 to 75 in good health. Both conserved end residues are part of each CDR3. D genes are given only for firm matches. Rows may omit the clone size; those that give it use once, few, many or a size class.

DNA,CDR3,size,D,length,V,J
TGTGCCAGCAGCCAATCCGGGACTAGAGCCTCCTACGAGCAGTACTTC,CASSQSGTRASYEQYF,.,TRBD2,16,TRBV14,TRBJ2-7
TGTGCCAGCAGTCCGGGTCAAGATCAGCCCCAGCATTTT,CASSPGQDQPQHF,.,.,13,TRBV6-4,TRBJ1-5
TGTGCCAGCAGCTCCGAGGGACTAGCGGGAAGATACTACGAGCAGTACTTC,CASSSEGLAGRYYEQYF,.,TRBD2,17,TRBV7-9,TRBJ2-7
TGTGCCAGCAGCTCCAGGGGGGTCTCCTACAATGAGCAGTTCTTC,CASSSRGVSYNEQFF,.,.,15,TRBV27,TRBJ2-1
TGTGCCAGCAGTGGGCCGCAGGGGATAGCCGAAAACATTCAGTACTTC,CASSGPQGIAENIQYF,.,.,16,TRBV12-3/TRBV12-4,TRBJ2-4
TGTGCCAGCAGCCCCCGTGGGACAGGGGGGTTCGATGAGCAGTACTTC,CASSPRGTGGFDEQYF,.,TRBD1,16,TRBV11-2,TRBJ2-5
TGTGCTAGTGGTTTTAATAGCAATCAGCCCCAGCATTTT,CASGFNSNQPQHF,.,.,13,TRBV12-5,TRBJ1-5
TGTGCCAGCAGTCCCTTTTCGACAGGGAAGATTGAGCAGTTCTTC,CASSPFSTGKIEQFF,.,TRBD1,15,TRBV27,TRBJ2-1
TGCAGTGCTAGAGATCCCGAGAAGACCCGCAGTGAGCAGTTCTTC,CSARDPEKTRSEQFF,.,.,15,TRBV20-1,TRBJ2-1
TGTGCCAGCAGCTTAAGGGGGCCGACTAGCGGAAACTTCTACGAGCAGTACTTC,CASSLRGPTSGNFYEQYF,many,TRBD2,18,TRBV7-3,TRBJ2-7
TGTGCCAGCAGCTTAGGAGTGGGACAGGCCTACTATGAGCAGTTCTTC,CASSLGVGQAYYEQFF,.,TRBD1,16,TRBV7-2,TRBJ2-1
TGCAGTGCTAGTGAAGCGGGCCCTGCCTTCGAGCAGTACTTC,CSASEAGPAFEQYF,.,.,14,TRBV20-1,TRBJ2-7
TGCGCCAGCAGCCCTTCCGCGACGGGGAACTACGAGCAGTACTTC,CASSPSATGNYEQYF,.,.,15,TRBV5-1,TRBJ2-7
TGTGCCATCCGCCGGGGGGCGGGAGACCACGAGCAGTACTTC,CAIRRGAGDHEQYF,.,.,14,TRBV10-3,TRBJ2-7
TGCAGCTTCGCTAGCGGGAGCTCCTACGAGCAGTACTTC,CSFASGSSYEQYF,many,TRBD2,13,TRBV29-1,TRBJ2-7
TGTGCCATCAGTGATTTCTACGAGCAGTTCTTC,CAISDFYEQFF,.,.,11,TRBV10-3,TRBJ2-1
TGTGCCAGCAGTCTTCTAATGAACGAGCAGTACTTC,CASSLLMNEQYF,.,.,12,TRBV28,TRBJ2-7
TGTGCCAGCAGGACTTTCACAGGGAAACTTAACTATGGCTACACCTTC,CASRTFTGKLNYGYTF,.,.,16,TRBV11-2,TRBJ1-2
TGTGCCAGCAGCGCTAGCGGGAGAAACAGTGGGAATGAGCAGTTCTTC,CASSASGRNSGNEQFF,.,TRBD2,16,TRBV9,TRBJ2-1
TGTGCCAGTAGCGGGGGGACAGCGAACACTGAAGCTTTCTTT,CASSGGTANTEAFF,few,TRBD1,14,TRBV7-2,TRBJ1-1
TGTGCCAGCTCACCCAGGACTAGCGGGAGAGGGGAGCAGTACTTC,CASSPRTSGRGEQYF,few,TRBD2,15,TRBV18,TRBJ2-7
TGTGCCAGCAGTGTAAAGCACACAGATACGCAGTATTTT,CASSVKHTDTQYF,.,.,13,TRBV2,TRBJ2-3
TGCAGTGCTAGTCCCTACTCCGCGGGGGGCCAAGAGACCCAGTACTTC,CSASPYSAGGQETQYF,few,TRBD2,16,TRBV20-1,TRBJ2-5
TGTGCCAGCAAGGGTCAGGGGGTCACCAAAAACATTAAGTACTTC,CASKGQGVTKNIKYF,.,TRBD1,15,TRBV25-1,TRBJ2-4
TGTGCCAGCAGCCTGGCCGGGGGACGCATGGATACGCAGTATTTT,CASSLAGGRMDTQYF,.,.,15,TRBV7-3,TRBJ2-3
TGCGCCAGCAGCCAAGATGTGACAGTCGACGAGCAGTACTTC,CASSQDVTVDEQYF,.,.,14,TRBV4-1,TRBJ2-7
TGCAGTGCTAGTCTCCTAGCGGGAGGTGGGCCAGATACGCAGTATTTT,CSASLLAGGGPDTQYF,.,TRBD2,16,TRBV20-1,TRBJ2-3
TGTGCCAGCAGTTACACCGGGACAGGGGTTCACGAGCAGTACTTC,CASSYTGTGVHEQYF,.,TRBD1,15,TRBV6-5,TRBJ2-7
TGTGCCAGTAGTGACAGAATCTCCAATCAGCCCCAGCATTTT,CASSDRISNQPQHF,few,.,14,TRBV19,TRBJ1-5
TGCAGCGTTGAGGCGGGAGAAGGATACGAGCAGTACTTC,CSVEAGEGYEQYF,many,TRBD2,13,TRBV29-1,TRBJ2-7
TGTGCCAGCAGCTTAGGGCCCCCTGTTCAGACGCAGTATTTT,CASSLGPPVQTQYF,few,.,14,TRBV11-2,TRBJ2-3
TGTGCCAGCAGCCCCAGGGGGCCCGCACCCCCCAATACGCAGTATTTT,CASSPRGPAPPNTQYF,.,TRBD1,16,TRBV7-3,TRBJ2-3